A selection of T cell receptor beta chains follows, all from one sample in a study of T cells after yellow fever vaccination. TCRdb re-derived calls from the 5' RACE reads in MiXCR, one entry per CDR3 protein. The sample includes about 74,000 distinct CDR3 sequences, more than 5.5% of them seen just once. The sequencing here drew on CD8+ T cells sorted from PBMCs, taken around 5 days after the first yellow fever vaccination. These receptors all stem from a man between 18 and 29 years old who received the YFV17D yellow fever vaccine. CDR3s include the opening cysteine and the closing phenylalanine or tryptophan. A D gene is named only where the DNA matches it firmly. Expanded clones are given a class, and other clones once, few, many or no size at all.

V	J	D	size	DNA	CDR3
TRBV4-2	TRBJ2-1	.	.	TGTGCCAGCAGCCAAGAAGCGCCTAGGAACTACAATGAGCAGTTCTTC	CASSQEAPRNYNEQFF
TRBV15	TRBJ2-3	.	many	TGTGCCACCAGCAGCACTAGTACAGATACGCAGTATTTT	CATSSTSTDTQYF
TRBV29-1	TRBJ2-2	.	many	TGCAGCGTCCAGGGACGTATGGAAACGAACACCGGGGAGCTGTTTTTT	CSVQGRMETNTGELFF
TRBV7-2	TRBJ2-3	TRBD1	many	TGTGCCAGCAGCTTAGGGACAGGCTATAGCACAGATACGCAGTATTTT	CASSLGTGYSTDTQYF
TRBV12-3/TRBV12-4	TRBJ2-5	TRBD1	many	TGTGCCAGCAGTTTTAAGGGGGCTGGGGACTTC	CASSFKGAGDF
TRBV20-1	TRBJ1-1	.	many	TGCAGTGCTACGGCCAGGAGAACGAACACTGAAGCTTTCTTT	CSATARRTNTEAFF
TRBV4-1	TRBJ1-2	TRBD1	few	TGCGCCAGCAGCCAAGAAGACAGGGGGCTAGGGAACTATGGCTACACCTTC	CASSQEDRGLGNYGYTF
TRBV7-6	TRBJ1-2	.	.	TGTGCCAGCAGCTTAGTAGAAGGGGGAGATGGCTACACCTTC	CASSLVEGGDGYTF
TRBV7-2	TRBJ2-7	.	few	TGTGCCAGCAGACCGCCAGGATACGAGCAGTACTTC	CASRPPGYEQYF
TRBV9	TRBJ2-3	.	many	TGTGCCAGCAGCGTGAGCGGCGCTCACCCTAGGGATACGCAGTATTTT	CASSVSGAHPRDTQYF
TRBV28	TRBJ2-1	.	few	TGTGCCAGCAGTTTGTTATGGCGCTCCTACAATGAGCAGTTCTTC	CASSLLWRSYNEQFF
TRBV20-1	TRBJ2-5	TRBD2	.	TGCAGTGCTAGAGGTCAGGGGTCACTAGCGGGGATCCAAGAGACCCAGTACTTC	CSARGQGSLAGIQETQYF
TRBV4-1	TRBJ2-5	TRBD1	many	TGCGCCAGCAGCCCACAGACAGGGCAAGAGACCCAGTACTTC	CASSPQTGQETQYF
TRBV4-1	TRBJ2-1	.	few	TGCGCCAGCAGCCAAGATGCTCAGGGAAATGAGCAGTTCTTC	CASSQDAQGNEQFF
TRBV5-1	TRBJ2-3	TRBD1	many	TGCGCCAGCAGCTGGACAGGGGTAGCAGATACGCAGTATTTT	CASSWTGVADTQYF
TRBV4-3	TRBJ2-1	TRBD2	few	TGCGCCAGCAGCCAAGATATCCTAGCGGGGGCGGAGCAGTTCTTC	CASSQDILAGAEQFF
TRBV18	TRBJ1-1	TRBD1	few	TGTGCCAGCTCACCAGACGACAGGGGTCGAAAAACTGAAGCTTTCTTT	CASSPDDRGRKTEAFF
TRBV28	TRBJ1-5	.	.	TGTGCCAGCAGTTTAAAGGGGCTGGGTTATCAGCCCCAGCATTTT	CASSLKGLGYQPQHF
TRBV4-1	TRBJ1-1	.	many	TGCGCCAGCAGCCAAGATTTGGGGGTTTATGGTGAAGCTTTCTTT	CASSQDLGVYGEAFF
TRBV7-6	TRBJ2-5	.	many	TGTGCCAGCAGCTTAGCGCAGCTCAAAGAGACCCAGTACTTC	CASSLAQLKETQYF